The present T cell receptor beta chain was sequenced within a study of cytomegalovirus exposure and HLA in healthy donors. Across the study: The study's early data release held about 85 million unique TCRs from HLA-typed donors. Most donors, 81% of 350 to 450 genotyped, fell in the Caucasian-associated ancestry cluster.

Amplification used 60 Vbeta primers and 13 Jbeta primers. Generated by immunoSEQ multiplex PCR, the TCRdb table keeps only in-frame clones and is missing some. The table shows roughly 120,000 clones, with approximately 70% occurring only once. General study findings and limits: Reports indicate that TCR beta sequences accurately predicted the HLA-A and HLA-B alleles of most subjects. Per a prior analysis, the majority of TCR beta V segments were productive roughly 87% or roughly 30% of the time.

This clone was recorded once. The antigen is not known. With 4 bases removed from V and 0 bases from J, the gap between germline ends came to 12 bases. Per germline, CDR1 SGHAT and CDR2 FQDESV (reference sequence). This CDR3 spans 16 amino acids. The receptor comes from a man in his 60s in good health and CMV-seropositive. The sample was PBMCs. The chain is built from TRBV11-1 and TRBJ1-4; D gene uncertain. The CDR3 reads CASSYRFEATNEKLFF. The CDR3 coding sequence is TGTGCCAGCAGCTACCGATTTGAGGCAACTAATGAAAAACTGTTTTTT.